This T cell receptor (beta chain) was recovered during a study of blood T cell repertoires in COVID-19. Study as a whole: The samples span acute and convalescent COVID-19 from the United States, Italy and Spain. Nucleic acid was either cDNA or gDNA, and it came from T cells, B-cell-depleted T cells, or PBMCs.

Authors' data handling: From reference gene primer amplification, estimates of nucleated cell counts were derived. The data were produced by immunoSEQ multiplex PCR, yet TCRdb's version contains in-frame clones alone and is incomplete. The D gene and trimming were derived from the DNA, and the V and J assignments and clone size from that table. The table has 100,000 to 150,000 clones, around 82% seen once; the top ten hold about 6%. The V gene's germline CDR1 is ENHRY and CDR2 SYGVKD. The CDR3 is 16 amino acids. The germline V and J ends were trimmed by 0 bases and 1 base, with 12 bases remaining between them.

The rearrangement joins TRBV10-3 to TRBJ2-5; D is perhaps TRBD2 (5 bases). The TCR sequence derives from an elderly man with active or convalescent COVID-19. Material: peripheral blood. The CDR3: CAISESERVPQETQYF. The CDR3 region has the DNA TGTGCCATCAGTGAGTCAGAGAGGGTCCCCCAAGAGACCCAGTACTTC.